This T cell receptor beta chain was recorded in a study of T cell responses to AZD1222 COVID-19 vaccine (dated by TCRdb to about 2021). For the study in its entirety: AZD1222 recipients given second doses at about 4 weeks or at about 12 weeks were pooled, since spike-specific TCR depth and breadth were not found to differ between the two schedules. TCR sequencing covered 230 or so trial participants: approximately 200 given two doses of AZD1222 and approximately 26 given two doses of MenACWY control vaccine. Trial participants were enrolled into age subgroups of 18-55, 56-69 and 70-plus years, which contained 148, 28 and 57 TCR-sequenced participants, respectively.

The CDR3 regions of human TCRbeta chains were analyzed by immunosequencing. Per the authors' processing: Repertoire TCRs were checked for matches against a reference library of SARS-CoV-2-specific TCRs that had been generated using the MIRA antigen-specificity platform. Breadth was defined as the fraction of unique TCRs that were SARS-CoV-2-associated. Depth was defined as the fraction of total T cells that were SARS-CoV-2-associated. Using the MIRA data, each spike-specific TCR was assigned both to the spike region to which the TCR was reactive and to a CD4 or CD8 class. Log10-transformed breadth and depth values were compared by one-way ANOVA with Sidak's multiple comparisons tests. This immuneACCESS table, as held by TCRdb, lists in-frame sequences with V and J called but not all clones. Of the missing ones, under half trace to an unresolved V gene in checked studies; the others have no known cause. The D gene and trimming were derived from the DNA, and the V and J assignments and clone size from that table. The sample table contains around 120,000 clones; only one count was recorded for roughly 89% of them. The ten largest account for nearly 4.5% of the sample.

For this clone: What antigen it recognizes has not been identified. Base qualities are not provided; no much larger clone lies one nucleotide away.

The sample's time point label, decoded: baseline before first vaccination. Vaccinee samples were obtained from the UK trials COV001 and COV002, which included a single-blind randomized controlled phase 2/3 trial of AZD1222 (ChAdOx1 nCoV-19) in healthy adults. Trial participant PBMC samples were collected at day 0 and day 28 after the second dose for TCRbeta chain sequencing. General study outcomes and caveats: Because no day 14 peak-response samples were available, repertoires were characterized only after the peak T cell response. CD4 TCRs associated with the vaccine covered the entire spike protein, and the dominant responses were in regions 160-218 and 743-854. Reportedly, almost half of the unique spike-specific TCRs recognized epitopes lying outside the regions that are mutated in the B.1.351 and B.1.1.7 variants. Only a handful of AZD1222 recipients were SARS-CoV-2 seropositive at baseline, limiting conclusions about previously exposed vaccinees. The 56-69-year group was small, and its depth increase did not reach significance, likely because of low power. After two AZD1222 doses, spike-specific TCR breadth and depth were significantly higher than at day 0 and than in MenACWY recipients. Participants were mostly white British, with more females than males. The authors suggested clonal diversity may have been underestimated.

CDR1 and CDR2 were assigned from the germline V gene (reference sequence) as MNHEY and SMNVEV. Taken from cysteine to phenylalanine, the CDR3 has 15 residues. Here the CDR3 DNA is all that survives: 45 bases in frame from base 1. The junction shows trimming of 5 bases on V and 1 base on J, and the gene matches do not reach 4 bases of it. Sample: peripheral blood, taken on day 0 of AZD1222 vaccination. The clonotype was recovered from an adult in good health. Recombination connected TRBV27 to TRBJ2-1, and 8 junction bases match TRBD2. The DNA sequence is TGTGCCAGCAGTCTAACTAGCGGATCCTACAATGAGCAGTTCTTC. It is translated as CASSLTSGSYNEQFF.